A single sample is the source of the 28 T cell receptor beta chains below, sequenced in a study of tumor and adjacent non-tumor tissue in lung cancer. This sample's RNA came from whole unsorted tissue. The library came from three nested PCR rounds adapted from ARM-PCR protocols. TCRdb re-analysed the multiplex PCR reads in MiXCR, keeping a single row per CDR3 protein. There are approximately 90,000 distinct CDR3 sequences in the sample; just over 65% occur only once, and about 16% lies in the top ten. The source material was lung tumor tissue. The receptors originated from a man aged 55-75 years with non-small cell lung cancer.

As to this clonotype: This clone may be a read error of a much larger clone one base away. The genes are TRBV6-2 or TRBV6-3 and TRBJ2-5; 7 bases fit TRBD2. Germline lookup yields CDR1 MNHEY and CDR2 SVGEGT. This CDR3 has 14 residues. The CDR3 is CASSSRRGMETRYF. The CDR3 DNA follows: TGTGCCAGCAGTTCGAGGCGGGGGATGGAGACCCGGTACTTC.

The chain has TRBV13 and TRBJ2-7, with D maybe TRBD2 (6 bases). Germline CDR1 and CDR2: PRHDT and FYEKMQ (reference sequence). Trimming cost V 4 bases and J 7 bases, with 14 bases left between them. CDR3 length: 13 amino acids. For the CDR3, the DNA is TGTGCCAGCAGCTCAACCACGGGGGTTGAGCAGTACTTC. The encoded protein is CASSSTTGVEQYF.

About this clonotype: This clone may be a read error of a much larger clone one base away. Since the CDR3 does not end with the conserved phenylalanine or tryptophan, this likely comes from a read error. CDR3 region: CASSSDYSYEQYL. The DNA of the CDR3 is TGCGCCAGCAGCTCTGACTACTCCTACGAGCAGTACCTC. The rearrangement links TRBV5-1 to TRBJ2-7; D might be TRBD2 (5 bases). The V gene lost 3 bases and the J gene lost 0 bases, with 7 bases spanning the gap. Germline V CDR1 and CDR2: SGHRS, YFSETQ. The length of the CDR3 is 13 residues.

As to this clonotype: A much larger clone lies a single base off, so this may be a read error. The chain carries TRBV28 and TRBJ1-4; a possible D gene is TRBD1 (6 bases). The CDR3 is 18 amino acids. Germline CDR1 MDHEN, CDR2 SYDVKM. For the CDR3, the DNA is TGTACCAGCAGTTCACTGGGGGGGGGACATGCAACTAATGAAAAACTGTTTTTT. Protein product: CTSSSLGGGHATNEKLFF.

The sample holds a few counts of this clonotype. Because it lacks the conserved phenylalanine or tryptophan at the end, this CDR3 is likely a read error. CDR3 DNA: TGTGCCAGCAGCTTAGACCCGAGAGGTGGATTTGCCGGTGGCTACACCCTC. Translating it yields CASSLDPRGGFAGGYTL. V usage is TRBV11-1 and J usage is TRBJ1-2; D is ambiguous. Per germline, CDR1 SGHAT and CDR2 FQDESV (reference sequence). The CDR3 spans 17 residues. Trimming pared 1 base from V and 7 bases from J, leaving 22 bases between.

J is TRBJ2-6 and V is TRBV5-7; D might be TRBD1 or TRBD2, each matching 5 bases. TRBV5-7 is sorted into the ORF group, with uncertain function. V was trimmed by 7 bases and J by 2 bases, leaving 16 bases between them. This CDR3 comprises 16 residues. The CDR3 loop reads CASGPGRCTGANVLTF. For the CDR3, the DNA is TGTGCCAGCGGGCCGGGACGGTGCACTGGGGCCAACGTCCTGACTTTC.

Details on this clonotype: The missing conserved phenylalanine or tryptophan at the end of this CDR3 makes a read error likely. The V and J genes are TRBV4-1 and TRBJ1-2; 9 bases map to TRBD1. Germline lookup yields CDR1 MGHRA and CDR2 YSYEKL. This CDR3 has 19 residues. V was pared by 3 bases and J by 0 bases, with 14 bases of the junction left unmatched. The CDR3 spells CASSHGSRTGDPTNYGYTI. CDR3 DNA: TGCGCCAGCAGCCATGGTTCCAGGACAGGGGACCCTACTAACTATGGCTACACCATC.

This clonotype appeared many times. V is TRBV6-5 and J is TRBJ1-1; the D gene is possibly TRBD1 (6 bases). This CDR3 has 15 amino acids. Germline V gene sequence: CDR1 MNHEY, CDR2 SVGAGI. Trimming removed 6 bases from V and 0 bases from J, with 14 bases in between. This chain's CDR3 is CASRSTQGMNTEAFF. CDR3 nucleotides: TGTGCCAGCAGATCTACTCAGGGGATGAACACTGAAGCTTTCTTT.

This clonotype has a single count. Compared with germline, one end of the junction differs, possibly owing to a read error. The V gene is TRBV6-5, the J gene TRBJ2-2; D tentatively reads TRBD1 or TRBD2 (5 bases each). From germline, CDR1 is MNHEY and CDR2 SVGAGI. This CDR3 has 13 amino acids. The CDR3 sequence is CASNYRGIGELFF. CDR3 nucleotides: TGTGCCAGCAATTACCGGGGCATCGGGGAGCTGTTTTTT.

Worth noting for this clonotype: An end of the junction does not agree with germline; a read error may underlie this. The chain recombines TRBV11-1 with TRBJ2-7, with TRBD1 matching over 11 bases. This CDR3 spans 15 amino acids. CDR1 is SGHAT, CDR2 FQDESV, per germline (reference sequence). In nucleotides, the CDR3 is TGTGCCAGTAGCATAGCGGACAGGGGGCCCTACGAGCAGCACTTC. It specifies CASSIADRGPYEQHF.

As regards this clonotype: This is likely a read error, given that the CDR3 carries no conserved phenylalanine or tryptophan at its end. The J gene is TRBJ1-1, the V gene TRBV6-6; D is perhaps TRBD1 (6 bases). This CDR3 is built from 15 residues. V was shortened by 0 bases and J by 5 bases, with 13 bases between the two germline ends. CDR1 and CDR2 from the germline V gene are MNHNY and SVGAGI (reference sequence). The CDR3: CASSYSTGAGTEAFS. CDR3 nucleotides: TGTGCCAGCAGTTACTCGACAGGAGCAGGAACTGAAGCTTTCTCT.

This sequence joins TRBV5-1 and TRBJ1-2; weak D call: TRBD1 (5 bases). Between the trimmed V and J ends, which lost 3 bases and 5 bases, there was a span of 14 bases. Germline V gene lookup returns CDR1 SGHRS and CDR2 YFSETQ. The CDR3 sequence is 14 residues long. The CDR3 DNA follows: TGCGCCAGCAGCTCGACAGTGGCCAAATATGGCTACACCTTC. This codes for CASSSTVAKYGYTF.

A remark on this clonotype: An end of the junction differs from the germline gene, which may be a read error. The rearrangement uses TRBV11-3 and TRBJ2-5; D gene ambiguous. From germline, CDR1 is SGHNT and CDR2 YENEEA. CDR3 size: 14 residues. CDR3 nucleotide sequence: TGTGCAGGCAGCTTAGATCTAAATCCGGAGACTCAGTACTTC. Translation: CAGSLDLNPETQYF.

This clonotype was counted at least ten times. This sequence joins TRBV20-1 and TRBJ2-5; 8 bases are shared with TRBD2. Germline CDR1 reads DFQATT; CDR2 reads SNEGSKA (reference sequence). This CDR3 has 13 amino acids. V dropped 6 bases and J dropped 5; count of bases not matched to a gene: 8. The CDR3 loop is CSAAPAGDETQYF. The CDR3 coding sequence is TGCAGTGCCGCCCCAGCGGGGGATGAGACCCAGTACTTC.

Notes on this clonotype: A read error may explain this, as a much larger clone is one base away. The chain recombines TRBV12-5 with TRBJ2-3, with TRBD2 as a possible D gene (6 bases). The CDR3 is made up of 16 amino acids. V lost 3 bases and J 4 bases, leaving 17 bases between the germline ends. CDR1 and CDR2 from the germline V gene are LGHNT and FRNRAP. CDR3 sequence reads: CASGLGQITSSDTQYF. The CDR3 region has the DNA TGTGCTAGTGGTTTAGGCCAGATTACTAGCTCAGATACGCAGTATTTT.

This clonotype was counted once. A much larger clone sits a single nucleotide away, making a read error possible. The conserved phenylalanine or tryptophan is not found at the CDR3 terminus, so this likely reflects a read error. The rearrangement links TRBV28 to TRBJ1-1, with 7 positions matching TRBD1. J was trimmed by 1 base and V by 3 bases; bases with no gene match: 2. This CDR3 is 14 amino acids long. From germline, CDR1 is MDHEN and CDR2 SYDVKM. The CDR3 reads CASSLGQSNTEAFS. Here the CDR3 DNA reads TGTGCCAGCAGTTTGGGACAGTCGAACACTGAAGCTTTCTCT.

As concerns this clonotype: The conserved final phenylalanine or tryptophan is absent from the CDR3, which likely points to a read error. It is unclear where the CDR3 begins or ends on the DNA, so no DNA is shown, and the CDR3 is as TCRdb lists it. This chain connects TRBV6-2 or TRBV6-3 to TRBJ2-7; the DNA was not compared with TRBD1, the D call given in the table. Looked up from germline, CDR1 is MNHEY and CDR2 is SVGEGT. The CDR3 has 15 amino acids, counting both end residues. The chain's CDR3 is CASSLRQGATYEQYL.

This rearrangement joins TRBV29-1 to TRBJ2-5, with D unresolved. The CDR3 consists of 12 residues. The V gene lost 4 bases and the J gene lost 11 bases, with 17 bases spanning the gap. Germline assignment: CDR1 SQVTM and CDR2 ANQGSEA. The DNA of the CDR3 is TGCAGCGTTGTGACTTCCTTTCAGAGTCAGTACTTC. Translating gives CSVVTSFQSQYF.

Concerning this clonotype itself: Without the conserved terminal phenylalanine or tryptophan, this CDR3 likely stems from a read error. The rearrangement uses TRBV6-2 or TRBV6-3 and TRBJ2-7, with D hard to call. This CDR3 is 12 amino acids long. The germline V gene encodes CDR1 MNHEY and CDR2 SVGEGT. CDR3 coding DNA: TGTGGCAGCAGCCAGGTCTTATACGATCAGTACTTG. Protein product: CGSSQVLYDQYL.

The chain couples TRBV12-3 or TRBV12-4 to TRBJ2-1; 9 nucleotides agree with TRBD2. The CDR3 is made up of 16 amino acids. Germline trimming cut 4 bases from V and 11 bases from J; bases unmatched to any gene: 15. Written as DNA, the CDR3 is TGTGCCAGCAGTTCAAGCGGGAGGTTCTCCTACATTAAGCAGTTCTTC. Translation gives CASSSSGRFSYIKQFF.

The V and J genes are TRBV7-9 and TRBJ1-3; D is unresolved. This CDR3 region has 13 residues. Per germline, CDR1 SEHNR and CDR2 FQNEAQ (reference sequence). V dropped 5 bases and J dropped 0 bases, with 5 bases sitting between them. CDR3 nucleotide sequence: TGTGCCAGCAGCCCCAGCTCTGGAAACACCATATATTTT. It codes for CASSPSSGNTIYF.

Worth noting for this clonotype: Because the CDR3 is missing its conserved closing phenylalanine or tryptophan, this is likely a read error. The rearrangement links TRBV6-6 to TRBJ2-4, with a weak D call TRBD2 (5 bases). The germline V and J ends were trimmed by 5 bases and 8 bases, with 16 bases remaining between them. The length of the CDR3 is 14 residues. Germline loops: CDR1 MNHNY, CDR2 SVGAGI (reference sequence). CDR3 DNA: TGTGCCAGCAGTCTTACGACGGGAAGGGACATTCAGTACTTA. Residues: CASSLTTGRDIQYL.

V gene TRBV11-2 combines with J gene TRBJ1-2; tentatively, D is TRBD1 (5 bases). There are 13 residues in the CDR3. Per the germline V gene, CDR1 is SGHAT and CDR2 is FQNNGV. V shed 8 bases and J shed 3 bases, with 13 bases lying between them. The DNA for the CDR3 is TGTGCCAGCGATCAGGACATCGACTATGGCTACACCTTC. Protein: CASDQDIDYGYTF. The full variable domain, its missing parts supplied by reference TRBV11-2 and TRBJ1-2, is EAGVAQSPRYKIIEKRQSVAFWCNPISGHATLYWYQQILGQGPKLLIQFQNNGVVDDSQLPKDRFSAERLKGVDSTLKIQPAKLEDSAVYLCASDQDIDYGYTFGSGTRLTVV.

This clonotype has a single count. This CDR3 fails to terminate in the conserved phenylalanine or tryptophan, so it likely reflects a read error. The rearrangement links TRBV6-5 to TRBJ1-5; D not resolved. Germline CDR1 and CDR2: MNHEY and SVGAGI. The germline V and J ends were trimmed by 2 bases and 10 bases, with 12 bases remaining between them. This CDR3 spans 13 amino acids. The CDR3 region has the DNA TGTGCCAGCAGTTACCCAGTAAGCCTTCCCCAGCATTTG. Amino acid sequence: CASSYPVSLPQHL.

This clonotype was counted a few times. The CDR3 DNA reads as TGCAGTGCTCCTTTGGAACAGGGCGATTTCAATGAGCAGTTCTTC. Translation: CSAPLEQGDFNEQFF. The chain recombines TRBV20-1 with TRBJ2-1, with a weak D call TRBD1 (6 bases). Trimming shortened V by 5 bases and J by 6 bases, and 20 bases separated the two germline ends. Per germline, CDR1 DFQATT and CDR2 SNEGSKA (reference sequence). There are 15 residues in the CDR3.

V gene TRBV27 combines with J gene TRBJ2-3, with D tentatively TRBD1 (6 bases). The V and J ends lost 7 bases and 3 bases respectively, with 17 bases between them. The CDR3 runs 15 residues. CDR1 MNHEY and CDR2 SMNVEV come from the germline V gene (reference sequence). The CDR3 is CASKPLRGQTDTQYF. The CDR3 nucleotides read TGTGCCAGCAAACCCCTTAGGGGACAAACAGATACGCAGTATTTT.

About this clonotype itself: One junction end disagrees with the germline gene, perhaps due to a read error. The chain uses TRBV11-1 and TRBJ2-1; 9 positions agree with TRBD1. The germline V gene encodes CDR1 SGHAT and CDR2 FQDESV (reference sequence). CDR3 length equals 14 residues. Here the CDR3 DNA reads TGTGCCAGCAGATCAGGGGACAGGGCCAATAAGCAGTTCTTC. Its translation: CASRSGDRANKQFF.

CDR3 bases: TGTGCCAGCGGACGAGAGGGCTCTAGGGATGAGCAGTTCTTC. Translated: CASGREGSRDEQFF. This chain links TRBV11-1 with TRBJ2-1, with D tentatively TRBD2 (5 bases). V was trimmed by 8 bases and J by 8 bases, leaving 19 bases between them. Germline assignment: CDR1 SGHAT and CDR2 FQDESV (reference sequence). The CDR3 has 14 amino acids.